The 2 T cell receptor beta chains below all came from one sample that was sequenced in a study of blood T cell repertoires in COVID-19. Libraries were prepared by immunoSEQ multiplex PCR; TCRdb keeps only in-frame clonotypes and omits some of them. Of fewer than 350,000 clones in the sample, around 87% were seen once. Sequencing was performed on peripheral blood. Receptor source: a woman in her twenties or thirties who had recovered from COVID-19.

The V call is TRBV5-1, the J call TRBJ2-2; D may be TRBD1 (5 bases). The germline V gene encodes CDR1 SGHRS and CDR2 YFSETQ. The CDR3 has 17 amino acids. Between the trimmed V and J ends, which lost 1 base and 0 bases, there was a span of 13 bases. The CDR3 loop is CASSLMRTPSNTGELFF. As DNA, the CDR3 is TGCGCCAGCAGCTTGATGCGGACACCATCGAACACCGGGGAGCTGTTTTTT.

The chain joins TRBV19 to TRBJ2-5; 8 positions agree with TRBD2. CDR3 size: 16 residues. V lost 1 base and J lost 0; bases outside the gene matches: 4. Germline-derived CDR1 and CDR2 are LNHDA and SQIVND (reference sequence). In DNA form, the CDR3 reads TGTGCCAGTAGTATAGCAGGCGGGAGGTACCAAGAGACCCAGTACTTC. This encodes CASSIAGGRYQETQYF.